These T cell receptor beta chains were read from a single sample in a study of blood T cells in healthy people across ages. MiXCR, applied by TCRdb to the 5' RACE reads, yields one record per CDR3 protein. Among about a million distinct CDR3 sequences listed, around 48% were seen once. Source material: blood. The receptor set was obtained from a man younger than 45 in good health. CDR3s include the opening cysteine and the closing phenylalanine or tryptophan. A D gene is named only where the DNA matches it firmly. A clone size is listed for some rows: how often the clone was seen (once, few, many), or a class if it is expanded.

13,TRBV6-5,TRBD1,TRBJ1-2,few,TGTGCCAGCGTCGACAGGGATGGCTATGGCTACACCTTC,CASVDRDGYGYTF
13,TRBV7-2,TRBD1,TRBJ2-7,NA,TGTGCCAGCGCACAGGGGACACGCTACGAGCAGTACTTC,CASAQGTRYEQYF
15,TRBV9,NA,TRBJ2-3,NA,TGTGCCAGCAGCCTCGGCCAGGGGAATGGAGATACGCAGTATTTT,CASSLGQGNGDTQYF
13,TRBV12-3/TRBV12-4,NA,TRBJ1-1,NA,TGTGCCAGCAGTTTAGAGGGGGGCGCACGGGCTTTCTTT,CASSLEGGARAFF
15,TRBV15,NA,TRBJ2-4,few,TGTGCCACCAGCAGAGATTTGGGGGGTGGAAGCATTCAGTACTTC,CATSRDLGGGSIQYF
14,TRBV29-1,TRBD1,TRBJ2-3,many,TGCAGCGTTGGCGAGGGGGCCAGCACAGATACGCAGTATTTT,CSVGEGASTDTQYF
15,TRBV15,TRBD1,TRBJ1-6,NA,TGTGCCACCAGCATCAACAGGGGTTCCAATTCACCCCTCCACTTT,CATSINRGSNSPLHF
16,TRBV29-1,TRBD2,TRBJ2-7,NA,TGCAGCGTTGCGGGTAGCGGGCCATCCCGCTTCGACGAGCAGTACTTC,CSVAGSGPSRFDEQYF
12,TRBV20-1,NA,TRBJ2-7,few,TGCAGTGCTCGCGGTGGGGTTAACGAGCAGTACTTC,CSARGGVNEQYF
15,TRBV3-1,NA,TRBJ2-1,few,TGTGCCAGCAGTGAAACCCCAGGGGCGATCAATGAGCAGTTCTTC,CASSETPGAINEQFF
11,TRBV5-1,NA,TRBJ2-3,few,TGCGCCAGCAGCTTGGTCGGGGACCAGTATTTT,CASSLVGDQYF
13,TRBV9,TRBD1,TRBJ1-4,few,TGTGCCAGCAGCGACACAGGGGGGGAAAAACTGTTTTTT,CASSDTGGEKLFF
16,TRBV24-1,TRBD1,TRBJ2-5,NA,TGTGCCACCAGTGATTTCCCCCGGGACAGTCAAGAGACCCAGTACTTC,CATSDFPRDSQETQYF
14,TRBV10-3,TRBD1,TRBJ2-7,few,TGTGCCATCAGTGCCGGGACAGGGAGGTACGAGCAGTACTTC,CAISAGTGRYEQYF
15,TRBV6-6,NA,TRBJ2-7,few,TGTGCCAGCAGTTACTCAGGGGACTTTTCCTACGAGCAGTACTTC,CASSYSGDFSYEQYF
15,TRBV12-3/TRBV12-4,NA,TRBJ2-7,few,TGTGCCAGCAGTTCCGACAACCCCGGCTTCTACGAGCAGTACTTC,CASSSDNPGFYEQYF
13,TRBV3-1,NA,TRBJ2-1,NA,TGTGCCAGCAGGGACAGTCCGCGCGATGAGCAGTTCTTC,CASRDSPRDEQFF
14,TRBV10-3,TRBD1,TRBJ1-1,once,TGTGCCATCGGGGGACAGGGGACGAACACTGAAGCTTTCTTT,CAIGGQGTNTEAFF
13,TRBV11-3,NA,TRBJ2-5,NA,TGTGTCAGCAGCTTAGGGACCGCGGAGACCCAGTACTTC,CVSSLGTAETQYF
13,TRBV29-1,TRBD2,TRBJ2-7,many,TGCAGCGCCGTGACCGGGACTAGCTACGAGCAGTACTTC,CSAVTGTSYEQYF
14,TRBV7-2,TRBD2,TRBJ2-1,NA,TGTGCCAGCACCCTACAGCCTAGCGGGGATGAGCAGTTCTTC,CASTLQPSGDEQFF
15,TRBV28,TRBD1,TRBJ1-2,few,TGTGCCAGCAGGGGGGGACAGGGAGCTAACTATGGCTACACCTTC,CASRGGQGANYGYTF
16,TRBV12-3/TRBV12-4,TRBD1,TRBJ2-3,NA,TGTGCCAGCAGTTTAGATAGACAGGGAAGCACAGATACGCAGTATTTT,CASSLDRQGSTDTQYF
16,TRBV5-4,TRBD1,TRBJ1-4,NA,TGTGCCAGCAGCACGGACAGGGAGGCAACTAATGAAAAACTGTTTTTT,CASSTDREATNEKLFF
14,TRBV27,TRBD1,TRBJ2-7,NA,TGTGCCAGCAACCCGGGACAGGGTCCCCACGAGCAGTACTTC,CASNPGQGPHEQYF
15,TRBV20-1,NA,TRBJ2-3,once,TGCAGTGCTAGAGAGATAGGCCGGGGCACAGATACGCAGTATTTT,CSAREIGRGTDTQYF
14,TRBV30,NA,TRBJ2-7,NA,TGTGCCTGGAGTGTAGAGGGACAACTCTACGAGCAGTACTTC,CAWSVEGQLYEQYF
14,TRBV6-5,NA,TRBJ2-7,few,TGTGCCAGCAGACTGGACGTACCGACCTACGAGCAGTACTTC,CASRLDVPTYEQYF
15,TRBV28,NA,TRBJ1-5,few,TGTGCCAGCTTACAGGGTGGACCGAGCAATCAGCCCCAGCATTTT,CASLQGGPSNQPQHF
17,TRBV4-2,NA,TRBJ1-5,NA,TGTGTCAGCAGCCAAAGCCGGGACATTTCGACGGATCAGCCCCAGCATTTT,CVSSQSRDISTDQPQHF
18,TRBV13,TRBD2,TRBJ2-7,NA,TGTGCCAGCAAATATTCGAGGACTAGCGGGGGGCCTACCTACGAGCGGTACTTC,CASKYSRTSGGPTYERYF
14,TRBV20-1,NA,TRBJ2-1,few,TGCAGTGCTAGGGGACTCCGTTACTACAATGAGCAGTTCTTC,CSARGLRYYNEQFF
15,TRBV9,TRBD1,TRBJ1-2,NA,TGTGCCAGCAGCGGAGGGGGGGGGACAGGCTATGGCTACACCTTC,CASSGGGGTGYGYTF
13,TRBV7-9,TRBD1,TRBJ1-1,NA,TGTGCCAGCAGCGGTACCGGGACAGCTGAAGCTTTCTTT,CASSGTGTAEAFF
16,TRBV14,NA,TRBJ2-5,many,TGTGCCAGCAGCCAAGATACGGGGTCGTCACTAGAGACCCAGTACTTC,CASSQDTGSSLETQYF
13,TRBV4-2,NA,TRBJ2-1,NA,TGTGCCAGCAGCCAAGATGAACGAAATGAGCAGTTCTTC,CASSQDERNEQFF
13,TRBV5-6,NA,TRBJ2-7,NA,TGTGCCAGCAGCCTCACTAGTGTTCACGAGCAGTACTTC,CASSLTSVHEQYF
15,TRBV28,NA,TRBJ2-3,few,TGTGCCAGCAGTTTCAGGGACCTAGGCACAGATACGCAGTATTTT,CASSFRDLGTDTQYF
16,TRBV5-1,NA,TRBJ2-7,NA,TGCGCCAGCAGCAGTATCCGGGACACTTATACCTACGAGCAGTACTTC,CASSSIRDTYTYEQYF
15,TRBV5-1,NA,TRBJ2-7,NA,TGCGCCAGCAGCTCCTACCTGACAGGAGCCTACGAGCAGTACTTC,CASSSYLTGAYEQYF
13,TRBV7-9,NA,TRBJ2-7,NA,TGTGCCAGCGCGCCAGCCACCTCCTACGAGCAGTACTTC,CASAPATSYEQYF
12,TRBV20-1,NA,TRBJ1-1,few,TGCAGTGCCCGGGACGGGAACACTGAAGCTTTCTTT,CSARDGNTEAFF
13,TRBV29-1,NA,TRBJ2-5,few,TGCAGCGTTCGACAGGTGGGGAGGGGAGAGCAGTACTTC,CSVRQVGRGEQYF
13,TRBV28,NA,TRBJ2-7,few,TGTGCCAGCCTAAGGACAGATCCCTACGAGCAGTACTTC,CASLRTDPYEQYF
17,TRBV7-9,TRBD1,TRBJ1-2,NA,TGTGCCAGCAGCTTAGGGCCCCGACAGGGGGATTTTTATGGCTACACCTTC,CASSLGPRQGDFYGYTF
15,TRBV6-5,NA,TRBJ2-6,once,TGTGCCAACCCCTTTTCTAACTCTGGGGCCAACGTCCTGACTTTC,CANPFSNSGANVLTF
13,TRBV12-3/TRBV12-4,NA,TRBJ2-3,NA,TGTGCCAGCAGTTTGGGCTTCACAGATACGCAGTATTTT,CASSLGFTDTQYF
13,TRBV20-1,TRBD2,TRBJ2-5,NA,TGCAGTGCTAGCCCTAGCGGCAGGGAGACCCAGTACTTC,CSASPSGRETQYF
13,TRBV29-1,NA,TRBJ1-1,NA,TGCAGTGTTGATCCAGTGGGTTTGGGCGTGGCTTTCTTT,CSVDPVGLGVAFF
15,TRBV29-1,TRBD1,TRBJ2-7,NA,TGCAGCGTTGGGACCTCCGGGACAGGGGACTACGAGCAGTACTTC,CSVGTSGTGDYEQYF
14,TRBV12-3/TRBV12-4,NA,TRBJ2-4,NA,TGTGCCAGCGGCCCCGGGACGACCAAAAACATTCAGTACTTC,CASGPGTTKNIQYF
17,TRBV18,TRBD1,TRBJ2-1,NA,TGTGCCAGCTCCCCGACGGCGACCGGGACAGGATACAATGAGCAGTTCTTC,CASSPTATGTGYNEQFF
16,TRBV27,NA,TRBJ2-7,few,TGTGCCAGCAGTCCCCAATGGTCAGGAGTACTCTACGAGCAGTACTTC,CASSPQWSGVLYEQYF
12,TRBV6-2/TRBV6-3,NA,TRBJ2-3,NA,TGTGCCAGCGCACAGGGTTCAGATACGCAGTATTTT,CASAQGSDTQYF
15,TRBV9,TRBD2,TRBJ2-7,NA,TGTGCCAGCAGCGTAGAGGCTAGCGGGCCCTACGAGCAGTACTTC,CASSVEASGPYEQYF